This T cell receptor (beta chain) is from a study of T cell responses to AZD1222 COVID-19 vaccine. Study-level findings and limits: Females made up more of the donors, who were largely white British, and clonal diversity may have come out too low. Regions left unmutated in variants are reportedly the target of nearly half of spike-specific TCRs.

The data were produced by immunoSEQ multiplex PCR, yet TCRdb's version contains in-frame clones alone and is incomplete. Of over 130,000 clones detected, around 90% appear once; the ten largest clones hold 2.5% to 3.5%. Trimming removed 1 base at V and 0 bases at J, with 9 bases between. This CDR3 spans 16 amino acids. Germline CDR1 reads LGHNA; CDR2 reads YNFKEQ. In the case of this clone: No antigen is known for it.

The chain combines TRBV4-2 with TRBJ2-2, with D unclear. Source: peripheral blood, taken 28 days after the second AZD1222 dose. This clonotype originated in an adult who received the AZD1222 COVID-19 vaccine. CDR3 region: CASSQGEGTNTGELFF. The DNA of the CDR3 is TGTGCCAGCAGCCAAGGGGAAGGAACGAACACCGGGGAGCTGTTTTTT.